Each of the 4 T cell receptor beta chains below was sequenced from the same sample in a study of pediatric ulcerative colitis. During colonoscopy, one to two rectal pinch biopsies were collected. Assay used: immunoSEQ multiplex PCR; TCRdb lists only in-frame clones, some missing. The sample yields fewer than 12,000 clones, 65% to 90% seen once. The sequencing sample was made of gut tissue. These receptors were taken from a girl under 18 who was a control in a study of pediatric ulcerative colitis.

J is TRBJ2-7 and V is TRBV19, with TRBD1 matching 8 bases. Trimming took 5 bases from V and 3 from J; bases not matched to a gene: 12. Looked up from germline, CDR1 is LNHDA and CDR2 is SQIVND (reference sequence). The CDR3 spans 16 residues. The DNA for the CDR3 is TGTGCCAGTAGTGACAATGCAGGGGGCTCCTTCTACGAGCAGTACTTC. The encoded protein is CASSDNAGGSFYEQYF.

The genes are TRBV19 and TRBJ2-6; 7 positions match TRBD2. Germline V gene lookup returns CDR1 LNHDA and CDR2 SQIVND (reference sequence). J was trimmed by 0 bases and V by 4 bases; bases with no gene match: 3. This CDR3 is 16 amino acids long. CDR3 in DNA: TGTGCCAGTAGTAGCGGGAGATTCTCTGGGGCCAACGTCCTGACTTTC. This gives the protein CASSSGRFSGANVLTF.

This clone has a handful of counts. The chain uses TRBV28 and TRBJ2-2; a weak D match, TRBD2 (6 bases). This CDR3 comprises 15 residues. Trimming pared 10 bases from V and 1 base from J, leaving 16 bases between. Germline values: CDR1 MDHEN, CDR2 SYDVKM. CDR3 bases: TGTGCCATGTCAGGCGGGACGGGGAACACCGGGGAGCTGTTTTTT. This codes for CAMSGGTGNTGELFF.

The chain has TRBV4-3 and TRBJ2-3; D remains unclear. Per germline, CDR1 LGHNA and CDR2 YSLEER. V dropped 0 bases and J dropped 6 bases, with 19 bases sitting between them. CDR3 length equals 17 residues. The CDR3 sequence is CASSQDQWATSGDTQYF. CDR3 coding DNA: TGCGCCAGCAGCCAAGATCAGTGGGCAACCTCTGGCGATACGCAGTATTTT.